This T cell receptor (beta chain) is from a study of vaccination effects on CD4 cells after COVID-19. Notes on this clone: Its antigen remains unknown.

Prior to sequencing, the ViraFEST assay stimulated PBMC with viral peptide pools, which expanded the antigen-specific CD4+ T cells. Cells that had been cultured for 9 to 10 days were the source of isolated CD4+ T cells. Two doses of either BNT162b2 or mRNA-1273 were given to each participant. TCRdb's table, derived via immunoSEQ multiplex PCR, lists solely in-frame clones and lacks some. The table records 60,000 to 90,000 clones, around 81% of them present only once. The source material was CD4+ T cells from PBMCs cultured with HCoV-229E spike peptides, sampled after COVID-19 vaccination. This TCR derives from a human donor who received a COVID-19 vaccine.

This CDR3 reads CASSLSGGDRSPLHF. CDR3 nucleotides: TGCGCCAGCAGCTTAAGTGGGGGTGATCGTTCACCCCTCCACTTT. The V gene is TRBV5-1, the J gene TRBJ1-6; perhaps TRBD1 as D (5 bases). Germline V gene sequence: CDR1 SGHRS, CDR2 YFSETQ. Trimming stripped 2 bases from V and 9 bases from J, with 15 bases between. The length of the CDR3 is 15 residues. The whole variable domain, remainder taken from reference TRBV5-1 and TRBJ1-6, is KAGVTQTPRYLIKTRGQQVTLSCSPISGHRSVSWYQQTPGQGLQFLFEYFSETQRNKGNFPGRFSGRQFSNSRSEMNVSTLELGDSALYLCASSLSGGDRSPLHFGNGTRLTVT.